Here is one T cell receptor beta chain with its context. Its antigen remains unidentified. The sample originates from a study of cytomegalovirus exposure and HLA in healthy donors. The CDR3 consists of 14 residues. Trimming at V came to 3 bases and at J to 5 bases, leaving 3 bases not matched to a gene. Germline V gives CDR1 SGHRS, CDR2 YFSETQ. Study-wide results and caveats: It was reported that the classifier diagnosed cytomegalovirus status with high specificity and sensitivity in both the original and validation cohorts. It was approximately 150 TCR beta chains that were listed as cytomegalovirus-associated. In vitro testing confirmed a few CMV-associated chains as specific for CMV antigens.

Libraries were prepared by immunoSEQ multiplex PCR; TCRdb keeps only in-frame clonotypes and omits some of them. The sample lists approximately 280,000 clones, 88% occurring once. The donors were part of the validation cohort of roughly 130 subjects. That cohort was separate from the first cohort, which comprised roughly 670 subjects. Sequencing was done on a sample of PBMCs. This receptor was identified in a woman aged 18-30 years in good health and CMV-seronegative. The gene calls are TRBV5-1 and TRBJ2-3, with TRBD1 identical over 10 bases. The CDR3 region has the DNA TGCGCCAGCAGCTCCGGACAGGGGGGAGATACGCAGTATTTT. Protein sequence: CASSSGQGGDTQYF.